These T cell receptor beta chains were read from a single sample in a study of blood T cell repertoires in COVID-19. Repertoires were generated with immunoSEQ multiplex PCR, while TCRdb's copy carries only in-frame clones and drops some. This table has 250,000 or so clones, just under 85% appearing once. Material: peripheral blood. The receptors were gathered from an elderly man with acute or convalescent COVID-19. CDR3s leave out the opening cysteine and the closing phenylalanine or tryptophan.

J gene,V gene,CDR3 protein
TRBJ2-7,TRBV5-1,ASSFLAESSYEQY
TRBJ2-5,TRBV6-1,ASSEAAYVKTQY
TRBJ1-2,TRBV2,ASRRRALNGYT
TRBJ2-2,TRBV24-1,ATSPEKSNVITGELF
TRBJ2-1,TRBV27,ASSFTGGGIGEQF
TRBJ1-1,TRBV24-1,ATSVRHNTEAF
TRBJ2-5,TRBV18,ASSLPDRPVETQY
TRBJ2-1,TRBV5-1,ASTRGAGAIKEF
TRBJ2-1,TRBV18,ASSPGLAGFNEQF
TRBJ2-3,TRBV18,ASSPGGGGSTDTQY
TRBJ1-5,TRBV19,ASSMGAYSNQPQH
TRBJ2-7,TRBV24-1,ATSDLPDRGGEQY
TRBJ2-7,TRBV6-5,ASSRTGGSYEQY
TRBJ2-7,TRBV29-1,SVANRSYEQY
TRBJ1-5,TRBV5-1,ASSFVGGDQPQH
TRBJ2-7,TRBV6-5,ASSPREPGTYEQY
TRBJ1-4,TRBV11-2,ASSPRDRPEEKLF
TRBJ1-6,TRBV9,ASSVAGNLRGNSPLH
TRBJ1-6,TRBV7-9,ASSLEVDSPLH
TRBJ2-7,TRBV4-1,ASSLTRQAPPYEQY
TRBJ1-5,TRBV15,ATSRGPDQPQH
TRBJ1-2,TRBV7-2,ASTPGLNYGYT
TRBJ2-1,TRBV6-2/TRBV6-3,ASSYSELVPYNEQF
TRBJ1-1,TRBV3-1/TRBV3-2,ASSNTGSVAEAF
TRBJ2-1,TRBV15,ATSSWGVANEQF
TRBJ1-2,TRBV9,ASSAQGNGYT
TRBJ1-2,TRBV15,ATSRDRAGITTNGYT
TRBJ2-7,TRBV20-1,SASVGPGGGEQY
TRBJ1-4,TRBV27,ASSKWGQNEKLF
TRBJ2-2,TRBV6-5,ASRLTGANTGELF
TRBJ1-6,TRBV3-1/TRBV3-2,ASSQLRTDYSPLH
TRBJ1-6,TRBV21-1,ASSNDKTGGAYNSPLH
TRBJ1-4,TRBV6-5,ASSISGGSEEKLF
TRBJ1-1,TRBV12-3/TRBV12-4,ASSLGVSAF
TRBJ1-3,TRBV6-1,ASSEAKMTGTGNTIY
TRBJ1-1,TRBV6-5,ASSYSQGRTEAF
TRBJ2-7,TRBV6-5,ASSYLPRQGAGEQY
TRBJ1-2,TRBV6-1,ASSEGSDRQGWYYGYT
TRBJ2-4,TRBV19,ASSQDAGNIQY
TRBJ1-1,TRBV15,ATSREDRARTEAF
TRBJ2-2,TRBV28,ASSRRDRITGELF
TRBJ2-2,TRBV5-4,ASSFRANTGELF
TRBJ1-2,TRBV24-1,ATSDRMTGGYT
TRBJ2-1,TRBV7-9,ASSERDNEQF
TRBJ2-1,TRBV5-1,ASSFGAGYNNEQF
TRBJ1-2,TRBV18,ASRSQGSNYGYT
TRBJ1-3,TRBV5-6,ASSTDRVWNTIY
TRBJ2-7,TRBV7-9,ASSASTGEQY